Sequencing of this TCR beta chain was carried out in a study of blood T cell repertoires in COVID-19. Assay: immunoSEQ multiplex PCR; the TCRdb copy retains only in-frame clones and omits some. The sample shows 150,000 to 200,000 clones, around 84% of them seen only once. The CDR3 totals 14 residues. The germline V and J ends were trimmed by 6 bases and 0 bases, with 8 bases remaining between them. Per the germline V gene, CDR1 is LNHDA and CDR2 is SQIVND (reference sequence). This clone has just a few counts. The origin of this receptor is a woman aged 25 to 39 who had been exposed to COVID-19. This rearrangement joins TRBV19 to TRBJ2-2, with D perhaps TRBD2 (5 bases). Sequenced: PBMCs or T cells enriched from blood (not recorded which). The CDR3 loop reads CASSRDSNTGELFF. The CDR3 DNA follows: TGTGCCAGTAGCCGGGATTCGAACACCGGGGAGCTGTTTTTT.